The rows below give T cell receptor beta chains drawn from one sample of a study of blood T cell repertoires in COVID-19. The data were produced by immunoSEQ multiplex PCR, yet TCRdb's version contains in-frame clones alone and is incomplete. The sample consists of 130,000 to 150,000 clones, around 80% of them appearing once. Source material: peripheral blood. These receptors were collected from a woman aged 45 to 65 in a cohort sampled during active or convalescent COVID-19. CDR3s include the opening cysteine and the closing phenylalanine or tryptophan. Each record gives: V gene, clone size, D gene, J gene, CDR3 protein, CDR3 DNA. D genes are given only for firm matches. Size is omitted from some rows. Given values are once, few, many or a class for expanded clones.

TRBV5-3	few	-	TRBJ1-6	CARSLEESSYNSPLHF	TGTGCCAGAAGCTTAGAGGAAAGCTCCTATAATTCACCCCTCCACTTT
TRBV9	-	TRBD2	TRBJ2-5	CASSILAGGLQETQYF	TGTGCCAGCAGCATCCTAGCGGGGGGCCTCCAAGAGACCCAGTACTTC
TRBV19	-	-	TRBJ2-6	CASRRTGGVSGANVLTF	TGTGCCAGCCGCCGTACGGGGGGCGTCTCTGGGGCCAACGTCCTGACTTTC
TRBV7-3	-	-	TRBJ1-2	CASSSQGRDGYTF	TGTGCCAGCAGCTCTCAGGGGAGGGATGGCTACACCTTC
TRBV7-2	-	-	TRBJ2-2	CASSPILTRTGELFF	TGTGCCAGCAGCCCCATCTTGACTCGGACCGGGGAGCTGTTTTTT
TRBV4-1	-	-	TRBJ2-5	CASRPLGFGETQYF	TGCGCCAGCAGACCACTAGGATTCGGAGAGACCCAGTACTTC
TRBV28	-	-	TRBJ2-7	CASSLLTPDEQYF	TGTGCCAGCAGTTTACTGACTCCCGACGAGCAGTACTTC
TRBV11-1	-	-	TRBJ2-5	CASSLRQAQETQYF	TGTGCCAGCAGCTTACGGCAGGCCCAAGAGACCCAGTACTTC
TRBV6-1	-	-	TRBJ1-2	CASTRGGANYGYTF	TGTGCCAGCACCCGAGGTGGAGCTAACTATGGCTACACCTTC
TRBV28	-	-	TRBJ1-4	CASSSPLSTTNEKLFF	TGTGCCAGCAGTTCGCCCCTTTCTACAACTAATGAAAAACTGTTTTTT
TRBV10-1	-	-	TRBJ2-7	CASSQILGESAYEQYF	TGCGCCAGCAGTCAGATTCTCGGGGAATCAGCCTACGAGCAGTACTTC